The sequence of this TCR beta chain was determined in a study of T-cell reconstitution after alpha-beta-depleted transplantation in children. The study, taken as a whole, reports: In some patients, recipient T cells and intrathymic progenitors surviving conditioning explained high day-60 diversity. Several hundred expanded graft clones reportedly gave rise to the alpha-beta T cells present about two months after transplant. When one year had passed after transplant, most T-cell counts and diversity came from newly produced T cells.

Germline values: CDR1 SEHNR, CDR2 FQNEAQ (reference sequence). CDR3 size: 15 residues. This clonotype was detected only a few times. The target antigen is unknown. Using unique molecular identifiers, the investigators prepared the TCRbeta library. A single record per CDR3 protein comes from TCRdb applying MiXCR to the PCR reads. The table has about 300,000 distinct CDR3 sequences, about 7.3% seen once; the top ten hold 8.5% to 9.5%. The chain employs TRBV7-9 and TRBJ2-1, with 9 bases lining up with TRBD2. This TCR came from a female patient aged 2-10 years who had a stem cell transplant for Fanconi anemia, so the T cells may come from the graft donor. The starting material was peripheral blood, obtained 360 days after TCRalphabeta/CD19-depleted stem cell transplant. CDR3 region: CVYGERGEPYNEQFF. The DNA for the CDR3 is TGTGTCTATGGGGAGCGGGGGGAGCCATACAATGAGCAGTTCTTC.